What follows describes a single T cell receptor (beta chain). As yet, its antigen is unknown. The CDR3 is 19 residues long. Deletions cut 1 base from V and 0 bases from J, with 19 bases between. Per the germline V gene, CDR1 is SGHVS and CDR2 is FQNEAQ. This entry is derived from a study of post-analysis software for immune sequencing data. Study as a whole: Some patients lacked subtype; others had relapsing-remitting, secondary progressive or progressive-relapsing disease.

Included in the TCR beta cDNA libraries were unique molecular identifiers. A population of roughly 0.9 to 11 million T cells gave rise to about half a million cDNA molecules. TCRdb re-called the PCR reads with MiXCR, one entry per CDR3 protein. The sample has more than 450,000 distinct CDR3 sequences; 34% are singletons. Study-level points and caveats: Versus controls, multiple sclerosis patients showed significantly lower diversity (normalized Chao1). Samples prepared in the same batch strongly co-clustered by F measure. With TRBV5-6, TRBV5-1 and TRBV20-1 included, about 5 TRBV segments were more frequent in patients than in controls.

The material sequenced was blood. The TCR sequence derives from a girl aged 2-17 years with multiple sclerosis. The chain combines TRBV7-8 with TRBJ2-4; tentatively, D is TRBD2 (6 bases). The CDR3 nucleotides read TGTGCCAGCAGCTTAGGGTGGCGAGCGGGTGCTCTAGCCAAAAACATTCAGTACTTC. This encodes CASSLGWRAGALAKNIQYF. Based on the CDR3 plus reference TRBV7-8 and TRBJ2-4, the full variable domain is GAGVSQSPRYKVAKRGQDVALRCDPISGHVSLFWYQQALGQGPEFLTYFQNEAQLDKSGLPSDRFFAERPEGSVSTLKIQRTQQEDSAVYLCASSLGWRAGALAKNIQYFGAGTRLSVL.